What follows are 18 T cell receptor beta chains derived from one specimen sequenced in a study of cytomegalovirus exposure and HLA in healthy donors. PCR used 60 Vbeta primers and 13 Jbeta primers. Sequencing was performed with immunoSEQ multiplex PCR; in TCRdb, only in-frame clones are kept and a portion is missing. The specimen's table records roughly 55,000 clones. Sequencing was performed on PBMCs. These receptors originate from a middle-aged man in good health and CMV-seropositive.

The chain uses TRBV7-3 and TRBJ2-1; TRBD1 might be the D (5 bases). This CDR3 is built from 16 residues. Germline V gene sequence: CDR1 SGHTA, CDR2 FQGTGA. V lost 4 bases and J lost 4, with 17 bases in between. The CDR3 DNA follows: TGTGCCAGCAGCTCCTGGGGCGGACCACCTTACAATGAGCAGTTCTTC. This translates into CASSSWGGPPYNEQFF.

The chain has TRBV4-1 and TRBJ2-7; TRBD2 matches at 8 bases. V was clipped by 2 bases and J by 0 bases; unmatched bases: 9. The length of the CDR3 is 17 residues. Per the germline V gene, CDR1 is MGHRA and CDR2 is YSYEKL. The CDR3 spells CASSQIPAGGSSYEQYF. The CDR3 DNA sequence: TGCGCCAGCAGCCAAATTCCGGCGGGAGGTAGCTCCTACGAGCAGTACTTC.

The rearrangement links TRBV5-4 to TRBJ1-2, with 10 bases identical to TRBD1. The J segment lost 7 bases and the V segment lost 2 bases, leaving 11 bases of the junction unmatched. The CDR3 length is 16 residues. CDR1 and CDR2 (germline): SGHNT, YYREEE (reference sequence). CDR3 nucleotide sequence: TGTGCCAGCAGCTTCCCTCTGAGACAGGGGGCTAGTGGCTACACCTTC. Its protein is CASSFPLRQGASGYTF.

The chain links TRBV7-9 to TRBJ2-1; no reliable D call. V lost 8 bases and J 4 bases, leaving 6 bases between the germline ends. This CDR3 region has 11 residues. Germline V gene lookup returns CDR1 SEHNR and CDR2 FQNEAQ (reference sequence). The chain's CDR3 is CASQVYNEQFF. In DNA, the CDR3 is TGTGCCAGCCAGGTATACAATGAGCAGTTCTTC.

The rearrangement links TRBV10-2 to TRBJ2-5; perhaps TRBD1 as D (5 bases). V was pared by 7 bases and J by 1 base, with 13 bases between. This CDR3 region has 14 residues. Germline V CDR1 and CDR2: WSHSY, SAAADI. CDR3 in amino acids: CASKVGHSQETQYF. Here the CDR3 DNA reads TGCGCCAGCAAGGTGGGGCACTCCCAAGAGACCCAGTACTTC.

As regards this clone: One junction end does not reproduce the germline sequence, and a read error may be involved. The rearrangement uses TRBV12-5 and TRBJ2-3; TRBD1 aligns across 7 bases. In germline, CDR1 is LGHNT, CDR2 FRNRAP. The CDR3 spans 15 residues. CDR3 in DNA: TGTGCTAGTGGCTTGGGACAGTCCCCCACAGATACGCAGTATTTT. This translates into CASGLGQSPTDTQYF.

The V call is TRBV9, the J call TRBJ1-1, with 7 nucleotides matching TRBD1. V trimming: 0 bases; J trimming: 11 bases; junction bases outside the gene matches: 13. CDR1 and CDR2 from the germline V gene are SGDLS and YYNGEE. The CDR3 length is 15 residues. CDR3 protein: CASSVGIPGGDGAFF. The CDR3 DNA reads TGTGCCAGCAGCGTAGGGATCCCAGGGGGTGATGGGGCTTTCTTT.

The chain has TRBV5-1 and TRBJ2-3; tentative D call: TRBD2 (5 bases). There are 14 residues in the CDR3. CDR1 is SGHRS, CDR2 YFSETQ, per germline. V lost 4 bases and J 4 bases, leaving 13 bases between the germline ends. The CDR3 nucleotides are TGCGCCAGCAGCCCCGGACTCACGCCAGATACGCAGTATTTT. Its translation: CASSPGLTPDTQYF.

The chain recombines TRBV30 with TRBJ1-2; 8 nucleotides line up with TRBD1. Germline V gene data show CDR1 as GTSNPN and CDR2 as SVGIG (reference sequence). Losses at the gene ends were 4 bases for V and 5 bases for J; bases not matched to a gene: 3. This CDR3 contains 12 residues. CDR3 sequence (DNA): TGTGCCTGGACGCAGGGGGCATATGGCTACACCTTC. Its translation: CAWTQGAYGYTF.

This chain links TRBV7-6 with TRBJ1-2; perhaps TRBD1 as D (5 bases). Trimming left V 3 bases short and J 6 bases short, with 8 bases between. The length of the CDR3 is 12 residues. Germline values: CDR1 SGHVS, CDR2 FNYEAQ. CDR3 region: CASSFQGDGYTF. CDR3 nucleotides: TGTGCCAGCAGCTTTCAGGGCGATGGCTACACCTTC.

The chain links TRBV7-9 to TRBJ2-7, with D possibly matching TRBD1 (6 bases). V shed 5 bases and J shed 9 bases, with 17 bases lying between them. Germline V lookup: CDR1 SEHNR, CDR2 FQNEAQ (reference sequence). The CDR3 spans 13 residues. This CDR3 reads CASSLSGLGGQYF. CDR3 bases: TGTGCCAGCAGCCTCTCCGGCTTAGGGGGGCAGTACTTC.

The rearrangement uses TRBV6-6 and TRBJ2-2; D perhaps matches TRBD1 (5 bases). The CDR3 sequence is 15 residues long. The V gene's germline CDR1 is MNHNY and CDR2 SVGAGI (reference sequence). V was cut by 5 bases and J by 3 bases, with 13 bases left in between. The CDR3 sequence: CASSQQATDTGELFF. The CDR3 DNA is TGTGCCAGCAGTCAACAGGCCACCGACACCGGGGAGCTGTTTTTT.

The chain recombines TRBV9 with TRBJ1-3; D not resolved. From germline, CDR1 is SGDLS and CDR2 YYNGEE. Trimming left V 5 bases short and J 0 bases short, with 9 bases between. There are 14 residues in the CDR3. CDR3 sequence (DNA): TGTGCCAGCAGTGATGACACCTCTGGAAACACCATATATTTT. Its translation is CASSDDTSGNTIYF.

The V call is TRBV15, the J call TRBJ2-3; 10 nucleotides line up with TRBD2. This CDR3 region has 15 residues. Germline loops: CDR1 LNHNV, CDR2 YYDKDF (reference sequence). Germline trimming cut 8 bases from V and 4 bases from J; bases unmatched to any gene: 9. The CDR3 sequence is CATCETAGGADTQYF. As DNA, the CDR3 is TGTGCCACCTGCGAGACAGCGGGAGGGGCAGATACGCAGTATTTT.

The gene calls are TRBV7-2 and TRBJ2-7; 7 nucleotides line up with TRBD1. The CDR3 has 14 amino acids. The junction had 2 bases not matched to a gene; V was cut back by 1 base and J by 2 bases. CDR1 is SGHTA, CDR2 FQGNSA, per germline. CDR3 protein: CASSLEGATYEQYF. In DNA, the CDR3 is TGTGCCAGCAGCTTAGAGGGGGCCACCTACGAGCAGTACTTC.

The genes are TRBV9 and TRBJ2-7, with 8 bases identical to TRBD1. V gave up 0 bases and J gave up 5 bases; unmatched junction bases: 7. Germline CDR1 and CDR2: SGDLS and YYNGEE. This CDR3 has 15 amino acids. The CDR3 DNA sequence: TGTGCCAGCAGCGTAGGTGCGGGGACAGGTGACGAGCAGTACTTC. It yields the protein CASSVGAGTGDEQYF.

V usage is TRBV30 and J usage is TRBJ2-1, with TRBD2 matching 11 bases. This CDR3 is 16 amino acids long. Per germline, CDR1 GTSNPN and CDR2 SVGIG (reference sequence). The junction had 7 bases not matched to a gene; V was cut back by 1 base and J by 5 bases. In DNA form, the CDR3 reads TGTGCCTGGAGTGCCCTACTAGCGGGAGTTGACAATGAGCAGTTCTTC. It is translated as CAWSALLAGVDNEQFF.

The chain couples TRBV4-2 to TRBJ2-5; 9 nucleotides line up with TRBD2. Germline assignment: CDR1 LGHNA and CDR2 YNFKEQ. With 1 base clipped from V and 4 bases from J, the junction kept 7 bases outside the gene matches. This CDR3 is built from 16 residues. CDR3 region: CASSQGTLAGAETQYF. In DNA, the CDR3 is TGTGCCAGCAGCCAAGGCACACTAGCGGGCGCAGAGACCCAGTACTTC.